This TCR beta chain was identified during a study of OX40 agonist ivuxolimab in advanced cancers. In terms of the full investigation: Ivuxolimab was an agonistic, fully human IgG2 monoclonal antibody directed against OX40 (CD134), a costimulatory receptor. Prior anti-PD-1, anti-PD-L1 or anti-CTLA-4 therapy was permitted, and approximately 40% of dose-escalation patients had received checkpoint inhibitors. Intravenous ivuxolimab was administered to patients every 2 weeks at six dose levels: 0.01, 0.1, 0.3, 1.5, 3 and 10 mg/kg. The dose-escalation cohort was around 84% male with a mean age of about 58 years, ranging from about 23 to 85. Peripheral TCRbeta sequencing aimed to test whether ivuxolimab altered TCR sequence diversity and caused clonal T-cell expansion. The paper describes the monotherapy dose-escalation part (N of about 54 patients) of the phase I trial of ivuxolimab. Partial responses were achieved by three dose-escalation patients, of whom one had hepatocellular carcinoma and two had cutaneous melanoma. Of the approximately 54 patients in dose escalation, about 19 had hepatocellular carcinoma, around 15 had melanoma, 9 had renal cell carcinoma and 9 had head and neck cancer. Study-level results and caveats: In the 0.1-3.0 mg/kg groups, partial responders had among the lowest normalized peripheral clonal expansion, particularly in CD8+ T cells. Low levels of normalized T-cell clonal expansion were also seen in some nonresponding patients. At doses from 0.1 to 3.0 mg/kg, clonal expansion was seen in both CD4+ and CD8+ blood T cells between baseline and week 6. The antigen specificity of the clonally expanded peripheral T cells was not determined. After ivuxolimab, expanded clones were on average more numerous among CD8+ T cells than among CD4+ T cells.

Patients with a history of autoimmune disease or receiving systemic immunosuppression were excluded from the trial. Peripheral blood for TCR sequencing was collected from all dose cohorts at baseline, on cycle 4 day 1, and on cycle 7 day 1. Samples were obtained from an open-label, multicenter, first-in-human phase I dose-escalation trial of ivuxolimab. Adults with locally advanced or metastatic melanoma, renal cell carcinoma, hepatocellular carcinoma or head and neck squamous cell carcinoma were enrolled in the trial. Before TCR sequencing, CD4+ T cells and CD8+ T cells were sorted from peripheral blood as separate populations. For sequencing of the TCRbeta CDR3 region, genomic DNA was extracted from the sorted cells. TCRbeta CDR3 regions were sequenced using the immunoSEQ Assay. Imported from immuneACCESS, the table was reduced by TCRdb to in-frame sequences with V and J called. These copies leave out some clones; in studies compared against another copy, an unresolved V gene accounts for under half, and the cause of the remainder is not known. This sample is represented by 100,000 or so clones; around 90% of them were singletons. Less than 0.75% of the sample is in the top ten clones.

As concerns this clone: Its antigen remains undetermined. No much larger clone exists at a distance of one base, and base qualities are not known.

The source is an adult with an advanced solid tumor such as melanoma, head and neck, liver or kidney cancer. The sample in question was CD4+ or CD8+ T cells sorted from blood, obtained in a trial of the OX40 agonist ivuxolimab.

The CDR3 region has the sequence CSVEDRTGGADTQYF. DNA sequence: TGCAGCGTTGAAGATCGGACTGGGGGCGCAGATACGCAGTATTTT. The V gene is TRBV29-1 and the J gene is TRBJ2-3; matching of 6 bases hints at TRBD1 as the D gene. CDR1 and CDR2 (SQVTM, ANQGSEA) derive from the germline V gene. The V and J ends are trimmed by 0 bases and 4 bases, leaving 14 bases between them. From its cysteine to its phenylalanine, the CDR3 spans 15 amino acids. Of all the DNA, just the CDR3 is kept, 45 bases in frame from base 1.